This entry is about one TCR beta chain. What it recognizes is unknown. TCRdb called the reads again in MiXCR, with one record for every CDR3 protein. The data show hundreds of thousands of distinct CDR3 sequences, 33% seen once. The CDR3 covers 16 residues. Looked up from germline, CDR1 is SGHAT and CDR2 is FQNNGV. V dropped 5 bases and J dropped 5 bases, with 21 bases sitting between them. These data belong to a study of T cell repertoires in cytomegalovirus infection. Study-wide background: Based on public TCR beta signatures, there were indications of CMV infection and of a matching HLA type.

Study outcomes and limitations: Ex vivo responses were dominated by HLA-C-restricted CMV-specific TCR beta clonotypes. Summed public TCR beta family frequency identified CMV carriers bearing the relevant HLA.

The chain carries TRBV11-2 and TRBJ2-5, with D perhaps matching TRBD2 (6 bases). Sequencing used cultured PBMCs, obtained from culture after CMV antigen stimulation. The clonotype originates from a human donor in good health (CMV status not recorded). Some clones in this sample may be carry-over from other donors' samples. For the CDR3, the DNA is TGTGCCAGCAGCCCTTCGGGGAGGAGCGGTAGGGAGACCCAGTACTTC. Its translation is CASSPSGRSGRETQYF.